This TCR beta chain was recovered during a study of blood T cell repertoires in COVID-19 (dated by TCRdb to 2020 to 2022). As for the study more broadly: Samples from collaborators originated in the United States, Italy and Spain and spanned both the acute and convalescent phases of COVID-19. The material from the prospective study consisted of cDNA or gDNA derived from T cells, B-cell-depleted T cells, or PBMCs. Deeply sampled blood TCRbeta repertoires from subjects exposed to, actively infected with, or recovered from COVID-19 were included in the dataset. The repertoires were released in a freely available public database meant as a resource for research on the immune response to SARS-CoV-2. Samples came from the ongoing ImmuneRACE study (first 160 participants) plus 1,254 subjects from 6 global collaborators. A de-identified subject ID, COVID-19 status, age in years and sex were almost always included in the sample metadata. Where HLA class I and class II types were available, the types were taken from metadata supplied by the sample provider, not from assay-based typing.

Concerning this clone: Which antigen it targets is not known. The sample holds no much larger clone one base away, and base qualities are not on file.

Study-wide conclusions, independent of this receptor: The quantity of clinical and demographic metadata differed by source and by participant and was supplied without curation.

The immunoSEQ Assay, a bias-controlled multiplex PCR, was used to amplify TCRbeta CDR3 regions from genomic DNA. In the source study's methods: Nucleated cell counts per sample were estimated from amplification of reference gene primers within the assay. To quantify the absolute abundance of each unique TCRbeta CDR3 rearrangement, sequence reads were collapsed and filtered. For each sample, productive Simpson clonality was calculated as the square root of Simpson's diversity index across productive rearrangements. Held by TCRdb, this immuneACCESS table contains in-frame sequences only and omits some clones. Under half of the omission traces to an unresolved V gene where checked; the cause of the rest is unknown. V and J calls and clone size are copied from that table; D and trimming were computed from the DNA. Recorded for this sample are approximately 290,000 clones; approximately 85% of them occurred a single time. The ten largest clones represent about 0.9% of the sample.

At one collaborating source in Seattle, patients were enrolled during active infection and were followed longitudinally through the course of disease. Each collaborating institution followed its own protocols to collect whole blood in K2EDTA tubes. For TCRbeta analysis, collaborators shipped samples as frozen whole blood, isolated PBMCs, or DNA extracted from either of those sample types. The germline V gene (reference sequence) specifies LNHNV as CDR1 and YYDKDF as CDR2. V is clipped by 1 base and J by 0 bases, and the sequence between their germline boundaries is 13 bases long. The CDR3 measures 17 amino acids from cysteine to phenylalanine. Kept here is only the CDR3 DNA, which spans 51 bases and is read in frame from base 1.

This receptor was identified in a human donor with COVID-19, enrolled during active disease. The donor label of this sample is uncertain. This chain is built from TRBV15 and TRBJ1-3; no D gene is confidently identified. Material for sequencing was peripheral blood. The DNA is TGTGCCACCAGCAGAGCAGGATTAGGCCCCTCTGGAAACACCATATATTTT. Its coded protein is CATSRAGLGPSGNTIYF. Extended through the reference TRBV15 and TRBJ1-3 proteins, this CDR3 yields the full variable domain: DAMVIQNPRYQVTQFGKPVTLSCSQTLNHNVMYWYQQKSSQAPKLLFHYYDKDFNNEADTPDNFQSRRPNTSFCFLDIRSPGLGDTAMYLCATSRAGLGPSGNTIYFGEGSWLTVV.